This entry features one TCR beta chain sequence. The antigen is not known. The data derive from a study of CD8 T cells in ankylosing spondylitis. Study-wide findings and caveats: Peripheral blood held disease-linked clones only at relatively low frequency, and these were CD8+. A TCR beta motif of several highly homologous variants seemed to mark ankylosing spondylitis blood.

This CDR3 is 19 amino acids long. TCRdb re-called the 5' RACE reads with MiXCR, one entry per CDR3 protein. The profile covers over 700,000 distinct CDR3 sequences, with around 19% appearing a single time and roughly a fifth taken by the ten largest. J is TRBJ2-1 and V is TRBV21-1; TRBD2, the table's D call, lacks a check against the DNA. TRBV21-1 is given as a pseudogene. The specimen sequenced was blood, either unsorted or a sorted T cell fraction (not recorded which). The sequence derives from a male donor with ankylosing spondylitis. The DNA for the CDR3 is TGTGCCAGCAGCAAGGAACTAGCGGGGGCCAAGAGCTCCTACAATGAGCAGTTCTTC. It codes for CASSKELAGAKSSYNEQFF.